This T cell receptor beta chain was profiled in a study of control samples from healthy donors and cancer patients. The CDR3 is made up of 13 amino acids. The germline gives CDR1 SNHLY, CDR2 FYNNEI. The ends were cut back, 3 bases at V and 5 bases at J, with 10 bases in the middle. TCRdb's table, derived via immunoSEQ multiplex PCR, lists solely in-frame clones and lacks some. The sample has some 67,000 clones; over 85% are singletons. The source material was PBMCs. The genes are TRBV2 and TRBJ1-2; D uncertain. This receptor was obtained from a man in his sixties with lung cancer. CDR3 amino acids: CASSDPARYGYTF. Here the CDR3 DNA reads TGTGCCAGCAGTGATCCGGCCCGTTATGGCTACACCTTC.